The 20 T cell receptor beta chains below were found in one sample sequenced in a study of beta chain features in type 1 diabetes. Expressed TCRB transcripts got sequenced, as all isolated RNA was reverse transcribed. The repertoire was sequenced with immunoSEQ multiplex PCR; TCRdb's copy has only in-frame clones and lacks some. Here the sample spans 430,000 or so clones, over 10% being singletons. What was sequenced was naive CD4+ T cells from blood. Receptor source: a woman aged 18-29 years in good health.

The genes are TRBV23-1 and TRBJ2-6; the D is unclear. Being an ORF, TRBV23-1 has a function that is uncertain. CDR3 size: 16 residues. V shed 0 bases and J shed 2 bases, with 8 bases lying between them. This CDR3 reads CASSQSDNPGANVLTF. The CDR3 DNA reads as TGCGCCAGCAGTCAATCAGACAACCCTGGGGCCAACGTCCTGACTTTC.

The chain recombines TRBV5-4 with TRBJ2-1; 10 bases align to TRBD2. In germline, CDR1 is SGHNT, CDR2 YYREEE (reference sequence). The CDR3 contains 16 residues. The V and J ends lost 2 bases and 5 bases, in that order; junction bases with no gene match: 7. The CDR3 DNA is TGTGCCAGCAGCTTTAGTCCACTAGCGGGAAACAATGAGCAGTTCTTC. The encoded protein is CASSFSPLAGNNEQFF.

This clone showed up just a few times. V and J are TRBV11-2 and TRBJ2-7; 11 nucleotides align to TRBD1. After removal of 2 bases from V and 3 bases from J, the junction contained 12 bases not matched to a gene. The germline V gene has CDR1 SGHAT and CDR2 FQNNGV. This CDR3 has 18 residues. This CDR3 is CASSLPRDRGGPVYEQYF. DNA for the CDR3: TGTGCCAGCAGCTTACCCCGGGACAGGGGGGGTCCGGTCTACGAGCAGTACTTC.

V and J are TRBV4-2 and TRBJ2-7; perhaps D is TRBD1 or TRBD2 (5 bases each). CDR1 is LGHNA and CDR2 is YNFKEQ in the germline V gene. The CDR3 extends over 14 amino acids. V lost 4 bases and J 3 bases, leaving 13 bases between the germline ends. For the CDR3, the DNA is TGTGCCAGCAGCCCTTCCGGGACCGACTACGAGCAGTACTTC. It specifies CASSPSGTDYEQYF.

The J gene is TRBJ2-5, the V gene TRBV4-1; TRBD2 aligns across 8 bases. The ends lost 4 bases at V and 6 bases at J; junction bases unmatched: 10. The germline gives CDR1 MGHRA, CDR2 YSYEKL. The CDR3 runs to 15 residues. The CDR3 region is CASSPLGLASQTQYF. CDR3 coding DNA: TGCGCCAGCAGCCCCCTAGGACTAGCCAGCCAGACCCAGTACTTC.

The rearrangement joins TRBV4-3 to TRBJ2-1; D might be TRBD1 (5 bases). The ends were cut back, 4 bases at V and 4 bases at J, with 8 bases in the middle. This CDR3 is built from 13 residues. The germline CDR1 and CDR2 sequences are LGHNA and YSLEER. Here the CDR3 reads CASSLNRYNEQFF. CDR3 coding DNA: TGCGCCAGCAGCCTAAACAGGTACAATGAGCAGTTCTTC.

This clone has more than one count but fewer than ten. The chain carries TRBV10-3 and TRBJ2-7; no definite D call. The V end was cut by 4 bases, the J end by 6 bases, with 10 bases between. Germline V gene data show CDR1 as ENHRY and CDR2 as SYGVKD. The CDR3 runs to 12 residues. This chain's CDR3 is CAISATNSEQYV. CDR3 in DNA: TGTGCCATCAGTGCGACAAATTCCGAGCAGTACGTC.

This clone was seen only a few times. The genes are TRBV7-2 and TRBJ2-5; D gene uncertain. The CDR3 has 12 residues. CDR1 is SGHTA and CDR2 is FQGNSA in the germline V gene. Deletions cut 5 bases from V and 4 bases from J, with 8 bases between. Written as DNA, the CDR3 is TGTGCCAGCAGCCCCACCGGAGAGACCCAGTACTTC. This sequence encodes CASSPTGETQYF.

This chain uses TRBV4-2 with TRBJ1-1; maybe TRBD1 (5 bases). The CDR3 has 13 residues. V lost 4 bases to trimming and J lost 1 base, with 7 bases between them. The germline CDR1 and CDR2 sequences are LGHNA and YNFKEQ. CDR3: CASSLDRNTEAFF. The CDR3 bases are TGTGCCAGCAGCCTTGACAGGAACACTGAAGCTTTCTTT.

The chain recombines TRBV7-2 with TRBJ2-5; D is ambiguous. The CDR3 contains 14 residues. V lost 5 bases to trimming and J lost 5 bases, with 15 bases between them. Germline CDR1 reads SGHTA; CDR2 reads FQGNSA. The CDR3 here is CASSNRAYGETQYF. The CDR3 nucleotides are TGTGCCAGCAGCAACCGGGCCTATGGGGAGACCCAGTACTTC.

The V gene is TRBV7-9, the J gene TRBJ1-4; D is unresolved. Germline CDR1 and CDR2: SEHNR and FQNEAQ (reference sequence). Trimming left V 3 bases short and J 0 bases short, with 5 bases between. CDR3 length: 14 amino acids. CDR3 protein: CASSFRATNEKLFF. CDR3 nucleotide sequence: TGTGCCAGCAGCTTTAGGGCAACTAATGAAAAACTGTTTTTT.

This clone was found a few times. CDR3 in amino acids: CASRASGVTTDTQYF. DNA for the CDR3: TGTGCCAGCAGAGCTAGCGGAGTCACCACAGATACGCAGTATTTT. The J gene is TRBJ2-3, the V gene TRBV6-6; 7 bases align to TRBD2. This CDR3 has 15 residues. After removal of 6 bases from V and 2 bases from J, the junction contained 8 bases not matched to a gene. The V gene's germline CDR1 is MNHNY and CDR2 SVGAGI (reference sequence).

On this clone itself: The identical CDR3 is also encoded by other nucleotide sequences in the sample. CDR3 nucleotide sequence: TGCGCCAGCAGCTTGGAGGGGAGCGAGACCCAGTACTTC. Its translation is CASSLEGSETQYF. The gene calls are TRBV5-1 and TRBJ2-5, with D possibly being TRBD1 or TRBD2 (5 bases each). The V and J ends lost 0 bases and 5 bases respectively, with 8 bases between them. The CDR3 length is 13 residues. The germline V gene has CDR1 SGHRS and CDR2 YFSETQ. Full variable domain (missing parts from reference TRBV5-1 and TRBJ2-5): KAGVTQTPRYLIKTRGQQVTLSCSPISGHRSVSWYQQTPGQGLQFLFEYFSETQRNKGNFPGRFSGRQFSNSRSEMNVSTLELGDSALYLCASSLEGSETQYFGPGTRLLVL.

This clone was observed a few times. The rearrangement links TRBV12-5 to TRBJ1-1, with D uncertain. The CDR3 is 12 amino acids. Germline V gives CDR1 LGHNT, CDR2 FRNRAP. V was clipped by 6 bases and J by 5 bases, with 10 bases between them. In nucleotides, the CDR3 is TGTGCTAGTGGACAGACGAGGACTGAAGCTTTCTTT. Protein product: CASGQTRTEAFF.

This clone was found a few times. V gene TRBV19 combines with J gene TRBJ2-5, with 7 bases fitting TRBD1. From germline, CDR1 is LNHDA and CDR2 SQIVND (reference sequence). This CDR3 region has 13 residues. The junction had 5 bases not matched to a gene; V was cut back by 6 bases and J by 4 bases. This chain's CDR3 is CASRSDRTETQYF. CDR3 nucleotides: TGTGCCAGTAGATCGGACAGGACAGAGACCCAGTACTTC.

The chain carries TRBV29-1 and TRBJ2-1; 8 bases align to TRBD2. Trimming at V came to 3 bases and at J to 16 bases, leaving 8 bases not matched to a gene. Germline CDR1 reads SQVTM; CDR2 reads ANQGSEA. This CDR3 is 11 amino acids long. This chain's CDR3 is CSVEKRGPFFF. The CDR3 coding sequence is TGCAGCGTTGAGAAGCGGGGGCCCTTCTTCTTC.

The chain links TRBV4-1 to TRBJ2-7; 8 bases line up with TRBD1. The CDR3 spans 15 residues. CDR1 is MGHRA, CDR2 YSYEKL, per germline. Trimming removed 4 bases from V and 2 bases from J; junction bases left unmatched: 7. The chain's CDR3 is CASSPRSTGAYEQYV. The CDR3, as DNA: TGCGCCAGCAGCCCCCGATCGACAGGGGCCTACGAGCAGTACGTC.

In the case of this clone: Other DNA sequences in the same sample also yield this CDR3. The chain recombines TRBV7-2 with TRBJ2-5; no clear D. This CDR3 is 12 amino acids long. Germline V CDR1 and CDR2: SGHTA, FQGNSA. V lost 4 bases and J lost 4, with 7 bases in between. The CDR3 is CASSSRRETQYF. The CDR3 DNA is TGTGCCAGCAGCTCCAGGAGAGAGACCCAGTACTTC.

This clone has just a few counts. This chain uses TRBV2 with TRBJ2-7; perhaps D is TRBD1 or TRBD2 (5 bases each). V was shortened by 3 bases and J by 12 bases, with 21 bases between the two germline ends. Germline V CDR1 and CDR2: SNHLY, FYNNEI. This CDR3 spans 14 amino acids. CDR3 amino acids: CASSDRDRNVSGYF. CDR3 coding DNA: TGTGCCAGCAGTGACCGGGACCGAAATGTTTCGGGGTACTTC. Based on the CDR3 plus reference TRBV2 and TRBJ2-7, the full variable domain is EPEVTQTPSHQVTQMGQEVILRCVPISNHLYFYWYRQILGQKVEFLVSFYNNEISEKSEIFDDQFSVERPDGSNFTLKIRSTKLEDSAMYFCASSDRDRNVSGYFGPGTRLTVT.

This clone came up a few times. This chain uses TRBV4-3 with TRBJ1-1, with no clear D. Trimming cost V 6 bases and J 4 bases, with 15 bases left between them. This CDR3 is 14 amino acids long. Germline CDR1 is LGHNA and CDR2 is YSLEER. The CDR3 coding sequence is TGCGCCAGCAGGGGAGGGTTTCGGAGCACTGAAGCTTTCTTT. It is translated as CASRGGFRSTEAFF.